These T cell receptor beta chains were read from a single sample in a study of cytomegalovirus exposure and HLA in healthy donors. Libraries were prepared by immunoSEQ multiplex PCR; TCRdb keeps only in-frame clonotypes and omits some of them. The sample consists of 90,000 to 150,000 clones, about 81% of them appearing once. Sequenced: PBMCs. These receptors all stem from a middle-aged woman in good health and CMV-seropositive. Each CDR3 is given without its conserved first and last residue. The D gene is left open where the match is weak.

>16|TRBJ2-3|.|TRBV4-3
ASSQAVPGGARADTQY
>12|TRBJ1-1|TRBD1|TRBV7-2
ASSLTTGVGEAF
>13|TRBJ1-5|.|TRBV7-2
ASSFSSVTDQPQH
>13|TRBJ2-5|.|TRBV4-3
ASSQGGEPQETQY
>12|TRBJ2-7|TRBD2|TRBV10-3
AITPTSGTNEQY
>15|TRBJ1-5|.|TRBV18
ASSPRPGEGPNQPQH
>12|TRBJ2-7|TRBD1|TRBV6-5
ASSLGQNSYEQY
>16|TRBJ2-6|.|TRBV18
ASSPIVPGLMGANVLT
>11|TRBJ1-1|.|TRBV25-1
ASSEFGSSGAF
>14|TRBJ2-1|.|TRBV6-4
ASSDSPGARHNEQF
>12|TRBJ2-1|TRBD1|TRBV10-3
AIRADRGGNEQF
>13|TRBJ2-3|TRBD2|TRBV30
AWSVSGGGTDTQY
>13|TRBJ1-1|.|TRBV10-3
AISESHLMNTEAF
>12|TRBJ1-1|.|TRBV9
ASSVATSGTEAF
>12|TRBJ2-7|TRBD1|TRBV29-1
SVASGTGAYEQY
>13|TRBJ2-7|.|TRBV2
ASREGQRGGYEQY
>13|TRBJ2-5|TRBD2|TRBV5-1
ASMAGVIREETQY
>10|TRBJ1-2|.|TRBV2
ASRAGGYGYT
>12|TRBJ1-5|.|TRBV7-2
ASSLAGVSQPQH
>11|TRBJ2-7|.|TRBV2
APRSPVGHEQY
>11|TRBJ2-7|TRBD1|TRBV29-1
SVWDRGRNEQY
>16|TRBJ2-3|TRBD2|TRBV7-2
ASSRSRTSGTHTDTQY
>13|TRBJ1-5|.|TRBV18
ASSPVGASNQPQH
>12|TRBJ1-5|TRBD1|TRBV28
ASSEDRENQPQH
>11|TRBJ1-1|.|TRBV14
ASSQEYGTEAF